This TCR beta chain derives from a study of T cell responses to AZD1222 COVID-19 vaccine. Regarding this clone: Its antigen is currently unknown.

Here immunoSEQ multiplex PCR was the method, and the copy in TCRdb shows in-frame clones only, minus some. The table shows roughly 65,000 clones, with roughly 90% occurring only once. This CDR3 is built from 16 residues. Between the trimmed V and J ends, which lost 6 bases and 4 bases, there was a span of 20 bases. Germline CDR1 is MNHEY and CDR2 is SMNVEV (reference sequence). General study results and limits: Spike-specific TCR breadth and depth rose after two AZD1222 doses.

The sample consisted of peripheral blood, taken on day 0 of AZD1222 vaccination. The receptor was derived from an adult in good health. The chain is built from TRBV27 and TRBJ2-3; D is perhaps TRBD1 or TRBD2 (7 bases each). The chain's CDR3 is CASSKRQGGLSDTQYF. The CDR3 region has the DNA TGTGCCAGCAGCAAACGACAGGGAGGGCTCTCAGATACGCAGTATTTT.